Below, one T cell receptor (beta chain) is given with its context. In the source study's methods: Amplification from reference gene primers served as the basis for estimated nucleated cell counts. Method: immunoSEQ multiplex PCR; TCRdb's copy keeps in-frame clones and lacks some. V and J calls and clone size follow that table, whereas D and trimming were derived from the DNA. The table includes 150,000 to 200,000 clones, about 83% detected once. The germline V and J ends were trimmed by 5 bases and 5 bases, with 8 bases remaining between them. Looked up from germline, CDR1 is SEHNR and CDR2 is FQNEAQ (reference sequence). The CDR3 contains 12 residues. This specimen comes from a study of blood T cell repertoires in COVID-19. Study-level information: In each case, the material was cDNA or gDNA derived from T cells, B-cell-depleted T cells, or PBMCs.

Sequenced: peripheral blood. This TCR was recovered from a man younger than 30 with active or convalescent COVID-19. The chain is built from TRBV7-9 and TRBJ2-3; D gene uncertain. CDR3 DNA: TGTGCCAGCAGCCCCACGGGAGATACGCAGTATTTT. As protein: CASSPTGDTQYF.